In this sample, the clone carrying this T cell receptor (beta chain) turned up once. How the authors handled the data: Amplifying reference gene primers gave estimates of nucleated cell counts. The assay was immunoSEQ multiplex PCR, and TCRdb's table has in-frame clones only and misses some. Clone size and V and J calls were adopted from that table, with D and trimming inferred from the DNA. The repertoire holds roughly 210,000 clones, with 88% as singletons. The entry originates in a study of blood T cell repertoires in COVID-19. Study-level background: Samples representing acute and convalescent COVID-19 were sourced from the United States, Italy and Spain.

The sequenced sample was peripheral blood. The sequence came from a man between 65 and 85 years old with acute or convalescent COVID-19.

The CDR3 region has the DNA TGTGCCACCAGTGAGTCGACAGGGACCTATGGCTACACCTTC. Translating it yields CATSESTGTYGYTF. V and J are TRBV24-1 and TRBJ1-2; 7 positions match TRBD1. Germline V gives CDR1 KGHDR, CDR2 SFDVKD. V dropped 4 bases and J dropped 4; count of bases not matched to a gene: 5. This CDR3 region has 14 residues.